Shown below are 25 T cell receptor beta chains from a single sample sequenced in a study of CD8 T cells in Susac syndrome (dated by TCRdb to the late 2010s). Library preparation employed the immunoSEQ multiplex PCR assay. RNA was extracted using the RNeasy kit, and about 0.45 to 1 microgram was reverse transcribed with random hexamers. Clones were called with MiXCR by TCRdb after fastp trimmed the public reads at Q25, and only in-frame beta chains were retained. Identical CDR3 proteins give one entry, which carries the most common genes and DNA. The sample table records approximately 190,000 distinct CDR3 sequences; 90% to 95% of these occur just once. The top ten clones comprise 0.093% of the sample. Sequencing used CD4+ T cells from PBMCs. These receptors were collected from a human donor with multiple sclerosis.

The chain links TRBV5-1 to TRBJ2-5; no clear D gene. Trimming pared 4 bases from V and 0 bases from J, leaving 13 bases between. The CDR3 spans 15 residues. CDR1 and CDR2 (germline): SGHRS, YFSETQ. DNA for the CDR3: TGCGCCAGCAGCCCAGGTCAGGCGAACCAAGAGACCCAGTACTTC. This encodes CASSPGQANQETQYF.

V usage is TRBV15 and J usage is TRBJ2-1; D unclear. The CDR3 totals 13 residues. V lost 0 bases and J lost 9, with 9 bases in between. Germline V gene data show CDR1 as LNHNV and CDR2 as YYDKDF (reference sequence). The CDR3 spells CATSRDSFREQFF. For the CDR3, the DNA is TGTGCCACCAGCAGAGATAGTTTCCGTGAGCAGTTCTTC.

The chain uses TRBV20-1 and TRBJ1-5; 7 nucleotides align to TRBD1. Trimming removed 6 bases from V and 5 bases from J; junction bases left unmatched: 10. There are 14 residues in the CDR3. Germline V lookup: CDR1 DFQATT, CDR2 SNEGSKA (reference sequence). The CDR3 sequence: CSARGGSRDQPQHF. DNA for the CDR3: TGCAGTGCCAGGGGGGGGAGTAGGGATCAGCCCCAGCATTTT.

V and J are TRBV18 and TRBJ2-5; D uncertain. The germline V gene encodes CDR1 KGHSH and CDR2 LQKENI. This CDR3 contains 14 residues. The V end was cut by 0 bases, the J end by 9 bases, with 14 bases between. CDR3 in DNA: TGTGCCAGCTCACCACCCTCCACAGCGCTTGCCCAGTACTTC. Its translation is CASSPPSTALAQYF. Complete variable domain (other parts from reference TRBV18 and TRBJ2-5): NAGVMQNPRHLVRRRGQEARLRCSPMKGHSHVYWYRQLPEEGLKFMVYLQKENIIDESGMPKERFSAEFPKEGPSILRIQQVVRGDSAAYFCASSPPSTALAQYFGPGTRLLVL.

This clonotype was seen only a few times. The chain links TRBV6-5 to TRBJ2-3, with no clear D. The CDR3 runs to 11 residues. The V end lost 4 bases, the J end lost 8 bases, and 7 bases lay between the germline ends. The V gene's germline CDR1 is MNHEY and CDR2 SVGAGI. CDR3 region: CASSFGGTQYF. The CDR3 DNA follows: TGTGCCAGCAGTTTCGGCGGTACGCAGTATTTT.

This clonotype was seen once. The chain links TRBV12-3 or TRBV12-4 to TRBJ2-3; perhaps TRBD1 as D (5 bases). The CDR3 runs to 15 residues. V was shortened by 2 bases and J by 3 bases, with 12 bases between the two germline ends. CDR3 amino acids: CASSLQGTLTDTQYF. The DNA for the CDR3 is TGTGCCAGCAGTTTACAGGGAACCCTAACAGATACGCAGTATTTT.

The DNA of the CDR3 is TGTGCCAGCAGAGGGGGGGACGAGCAGTACTTC. As protein: CASRGGDEQYF. The chain couples TRBV3-1 to TRBJ2-7, with a weak D call TRBD2 (7 bases). Germline CDR1 and CDR2: LGHDT and YNNKEL (reference sequence). V was trimmed by 6 bases and J by 5 bases, leaving 8 bases between them. The CDR3 extends over 11 amino acids.

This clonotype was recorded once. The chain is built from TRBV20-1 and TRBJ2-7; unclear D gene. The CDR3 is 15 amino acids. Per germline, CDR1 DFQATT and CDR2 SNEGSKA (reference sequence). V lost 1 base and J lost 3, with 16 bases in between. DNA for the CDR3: TGCAGTGCTAGAGGTATCTCGATACCGAACTACGAGCAGTACTTC. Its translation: CSARGISIPNYEQYF.

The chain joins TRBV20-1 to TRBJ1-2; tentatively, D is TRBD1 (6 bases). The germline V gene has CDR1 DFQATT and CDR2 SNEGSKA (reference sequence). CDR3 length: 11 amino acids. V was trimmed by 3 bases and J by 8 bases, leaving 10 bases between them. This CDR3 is CSASTQGGYTF. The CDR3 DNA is TGCAGTGCTAGCACACAGGGCGGCTACACCTTC.

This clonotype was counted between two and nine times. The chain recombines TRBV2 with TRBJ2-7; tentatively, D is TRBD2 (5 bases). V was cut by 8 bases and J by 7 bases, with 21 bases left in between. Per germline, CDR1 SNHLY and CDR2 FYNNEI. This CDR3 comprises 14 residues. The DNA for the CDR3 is TGTGCCAGCGGGCTAGCCCTCTTCGTGCGGGAGCAGTACTTC. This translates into CASGLALFVREQYF.

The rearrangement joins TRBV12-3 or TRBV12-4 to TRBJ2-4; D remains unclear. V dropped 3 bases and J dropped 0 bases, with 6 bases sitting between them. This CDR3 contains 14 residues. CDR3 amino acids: CASSFWGAKNIQYF. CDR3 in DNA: TGTGCCAGCAGTTTCTGGGGAGCCAAAAACATTCAGTACTTC.

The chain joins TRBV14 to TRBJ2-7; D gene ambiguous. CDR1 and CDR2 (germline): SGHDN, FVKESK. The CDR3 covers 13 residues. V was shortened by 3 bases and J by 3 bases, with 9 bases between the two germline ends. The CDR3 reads CASSQARSYEQYF. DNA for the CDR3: TGTGCCAGCAGCCAGGCGAGAAGCTACGAGCAGTACTTC.

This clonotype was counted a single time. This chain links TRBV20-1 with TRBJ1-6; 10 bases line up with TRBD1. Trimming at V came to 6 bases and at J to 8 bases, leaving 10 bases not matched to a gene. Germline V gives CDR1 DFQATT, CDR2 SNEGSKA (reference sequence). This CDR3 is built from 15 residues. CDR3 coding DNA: TGCAGTGCCCCAAGTAGACAGGGGGCAGATTCACCCCTCCACTTT. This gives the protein CSAPSRQGADSPLHF.

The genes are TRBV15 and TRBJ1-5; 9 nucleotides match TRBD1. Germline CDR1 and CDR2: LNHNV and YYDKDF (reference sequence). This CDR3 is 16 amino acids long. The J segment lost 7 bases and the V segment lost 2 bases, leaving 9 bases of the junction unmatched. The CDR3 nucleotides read TGTGCCACCAGCAGACCCTTGACAGGGGGTAGACAGCCCCAGCATTTT. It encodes CATSRPLTGGRQPQHF. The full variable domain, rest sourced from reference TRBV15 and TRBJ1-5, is DAMVIQNPRYQVTQFGKPVTLSCSQTLNHNVMYWYQQKSSQAPKLLFHYYDKDFNNEADTPDNFQSRRPNTSFCFLDIRSPGLGDTAMYLCATSRPLTGGRQPQHFGDGTRLSIL.

In nucleotides, the CDR3 is TGTGCCTGGAGAGAATTCCACCCTCGACAAGAGACCCAGTACTTC. It yields the protein CAWREFHPRQETQYF. The rearrangement uses TRBV30 and TRBJ2-5, with D uncertain. Trimming left V 3 bases short and J 2 bases short, with 16 bases between. Germline V gene data show CDR1 as GTSNPN and CDR2 as SVGIG (reference sequence). There are 15 residues in the CDR3.

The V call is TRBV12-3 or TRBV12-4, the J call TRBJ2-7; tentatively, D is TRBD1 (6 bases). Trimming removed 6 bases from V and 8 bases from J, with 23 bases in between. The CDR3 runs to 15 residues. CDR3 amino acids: CASRGRQGHVVKQYF. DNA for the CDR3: TGTGCCAGCAGGGGTCGTCAGGGACACGTTGTTAAGCAGTACTTC.

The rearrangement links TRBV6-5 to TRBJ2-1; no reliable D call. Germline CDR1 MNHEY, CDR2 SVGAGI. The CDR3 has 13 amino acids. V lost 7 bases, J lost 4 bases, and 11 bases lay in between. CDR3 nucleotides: TGTGCCAGCACTGGAGATCAATACAATGAGCAGTTCTTC. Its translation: CASTGDQYNEQFF.

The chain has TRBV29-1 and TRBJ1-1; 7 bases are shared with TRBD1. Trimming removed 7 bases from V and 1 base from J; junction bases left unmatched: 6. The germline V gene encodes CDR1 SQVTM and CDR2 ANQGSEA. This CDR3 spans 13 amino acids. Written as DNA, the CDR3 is TGCAGCGCTGGGCGGACAGGGAACACTGAAGCTTTCTTT. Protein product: CSAGRTGNTEAFF.

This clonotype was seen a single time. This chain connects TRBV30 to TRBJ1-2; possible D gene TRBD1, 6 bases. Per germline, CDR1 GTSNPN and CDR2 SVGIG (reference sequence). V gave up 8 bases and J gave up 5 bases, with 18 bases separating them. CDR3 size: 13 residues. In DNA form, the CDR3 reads TGTGCCGCCAACAGGGCGGTAGGGTATGGCTACACCTTC. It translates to CAANRAVGYGYTF.

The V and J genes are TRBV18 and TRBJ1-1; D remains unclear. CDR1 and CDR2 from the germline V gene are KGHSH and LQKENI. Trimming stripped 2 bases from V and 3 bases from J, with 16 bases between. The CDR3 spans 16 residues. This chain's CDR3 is CASSPTGMGSDTEAFF. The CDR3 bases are TGTGCCAGCTCACCAACGGGGATGGGATCGGACACTGAAGCTTTCTTT.

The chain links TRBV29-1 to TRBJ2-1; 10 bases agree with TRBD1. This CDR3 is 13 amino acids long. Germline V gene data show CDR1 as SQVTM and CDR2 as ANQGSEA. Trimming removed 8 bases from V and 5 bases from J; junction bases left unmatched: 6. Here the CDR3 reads CSSRDRGDNEQFF. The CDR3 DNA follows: TGCAGCTCCCGGGACAGGGGTGACAATGAGCAGTTCTTC.

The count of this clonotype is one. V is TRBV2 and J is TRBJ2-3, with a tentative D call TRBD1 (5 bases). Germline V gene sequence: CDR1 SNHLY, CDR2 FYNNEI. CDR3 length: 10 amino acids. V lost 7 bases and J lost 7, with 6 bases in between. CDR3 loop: CASKGNTQYF. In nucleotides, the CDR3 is TGTGCCAGCAAGGGGAATACGCAGTATTTT.

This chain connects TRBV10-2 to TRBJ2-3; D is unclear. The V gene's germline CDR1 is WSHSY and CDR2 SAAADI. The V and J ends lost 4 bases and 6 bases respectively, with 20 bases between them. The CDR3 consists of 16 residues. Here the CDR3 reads CASSVRSRPPDDTQYF. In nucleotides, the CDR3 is TGCGCCAGCAGTGTTCGGTCCCGCCCCCCCGATGATACGCAGTATTTT.

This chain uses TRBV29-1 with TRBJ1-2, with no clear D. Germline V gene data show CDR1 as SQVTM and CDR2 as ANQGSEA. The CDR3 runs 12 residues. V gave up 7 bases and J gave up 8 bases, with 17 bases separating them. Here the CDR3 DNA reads TGCAGCGCCTCCGGACGGTTCGGGGGCTACACCTTC. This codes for CSASGRFGGYTF.

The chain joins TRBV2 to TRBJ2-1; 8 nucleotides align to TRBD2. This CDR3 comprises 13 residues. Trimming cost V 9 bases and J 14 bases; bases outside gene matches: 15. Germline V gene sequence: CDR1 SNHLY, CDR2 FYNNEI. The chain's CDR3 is CARTSTGGLLEFF. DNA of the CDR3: TGTGCCAGGACCTCCACGGGGGGGCTGCTTGAGTTCTTC.